A single sample is the source of the 21 T cell receptor beta chains below, sequenced in a study of lymphopenia after photon versus proton radiotherapy. The method was immunoSEQ multiplex PCR; TCRdb's version includes in-frame clones alone and lacks a portion of them. The table lists tens of thousands of clones, more than 85% of them singletons. The sequences come from peripheral blood, collected from a patient treated with photon-based radiotherapy. The receptors come from a woman aged 40 to 50 with cholangiocarcinoma.

CDR3 sequence (DNA): TGTGCCAGCAGCGCCCGACTAGCGGGAAGCACAGATACGCAGTATTTT. This encodes CASSARLAGSTDTQYF. This chain links TRBV7-3 with TRBJ2-3; TRBD2 agrees at 11 bases. Germline values: CDR1 SGHTA, CDR2 FQGTGA. V trimming: 5 bases; J trimming: 0 bases; junction bases outside the gene matches: 4. This CDR3 is built from 16 residues.

The V and J genes are TRBV6-1 and TRBJ1-2; D is unclear. CDR3 length: 16 amino acids. Trimming took 1 base from V and 2 from J, leaving 14 bases between them. Germline CDR1 is MNHNS and CDR2 is SASEGT. Here the CDR3 reads CASSEGEVLGNYGYTF. The CDR3 coding sequence is TGTGCCAGCAGTGAAGGGGAGGTTTTGGGAAACTATGGCTACACCTTC.

V usage is TRBV7-9 and J usage is TRBJ2-7; 8 nucleotides agree with TRBD1. This CDR3 region has 15 residues. V dropped 5 bases and J dropped 8; count of bases not matched to a gene: 14. CDR1 and CDR2 (germline): SEHNR, FQNEAQ (reference sequence). The CDR3 nucleotides are TGTGCCAGCAGCGGCGGGACAGGACTATCTACGAAGCAGTACTTC. As protein: CASSGGTGLSTKQYF.

To note about this clone: Other nucleotide sequences in the sample specify the same CDR3. The CDR3 here is CASSVAGADTQYF. The CDR3 region has the DNA TGTGCCAGCAGCGTAGCAGGGGCAGATACGCAGTATTTT. V gene TRBV9 combines with J gene TRBJ2-3, with a possible D match to TRBD1 (6 bases). V lost 0 bases, J lost 4 bases, and 6 bases lay in between. The CDR3 sequence is 13 residues long. The germline V gene has CDR1 SGDLS and CDR2 YYNGEE.

The CDR3 coding sequence is TGTGCCAGCAGCTTAGATGGGGACTACGAGCAGTACTTC. Protein: CASSLDGDYEQYF. The rearrangement uses TRBV7-9 and TRBJ2-7; no clear D. This CDR3 comprises 13 residues. Germline CDR1 SEHNR, CDR2 FQNEAQ (reference sequence). V was trimmed by 1 base and J by 3 bases, leaving 7 bases between them.

The gene calls are TRBV4-1 and TRBJ1-1, with D hard to call. The V end was cut by 3 bases, the J end by 2 bases, with 10 bases between. CDR1 is MGHRA, CDR2 YSYEKL, per germline. This CDR3 is 14 amino acids long. CDR3 bases: TGCGCCAGCAGCCAGAGGACCCTAAACACTGAAGCTTTCTTT. It specifies CASSQRTLNTEAFF.

V usage is TRBV10-3 and J usage is TRBJ2-7; perhaps D is TRBD1 or TRBD2 (5 bases each). This CDR3 is 13 amino acids long. Germline loops: CDR1 ENHRY, CDR2 SYGVKD. Trimming cost V 7 bases and J 2 bases, with 12 bases left between them. The chain's CDR3 is CAITWDGAYEQYF. The CDR3 coding sequence is TGTGCCATCACCTGGGACGGAGCCTACGAGCAGTACTTC.

This clone was counted once. The chain links TRBV7-6 to TRBJ1-1, with TRBD1 as a possible D gene (6 bases). Germline-derived CDR1 and CDR2 are SGHVS and FNYEAQ. Trimming cost V 10 bases and J 4 bases, with 16 bases left between them. The CDR3 contains 13 residues. The DNA of the CDR3 is TGTGCCACCGGTCGGGGGGCTGGCACTGAAGCTTTCTTT. Translating it yields CATGRGAGTEAFF.

The V and J genes are TRBV11-3 and TRBJ2-1, with 7 bases that match TRBD2. The J segment lost 6 bases and the V segment lost 5 bases, leaving 10 bases of the junction unmatched. Per germline, CDR1 SGHNT and CDR2 YENEEA. There are 15 residues in the CDR3. Written as DNA, the CDR3 is TGTGCCAGCAGCACACCACCTCTAGCGGTCAATGAGCAGTTCTTC. It translates to CASSTPPLAVNEQFF.

The V call is TRBV4-2, the J call TRBJ1-6; D gene ambiguous. The V and J ends lost 0 bases and 5 bases respectively, with 26 bases between them. CDR1 and CDR2 (germline): LGHNA, YNFKEQ. The CDR3 has 21 amino acids. DNA for the CDR3: TGTGCCAGCAGCCAAGATTTCGGAGGGAGGCGGCCCGCGTTTGATAATTCACCCCTCCACTTT. It translates to CASSQDFGGRRPAFDNSPLHF.

The chain recombines TRBV15 with TRBJ1-1, with 8 positions matching TRBD1. This CDR3 spans 13 amino acids. V dropped 4 bases and J dropped 11; count of bases not matched to a gene: 9. Germline CDR1 LNHNV, CDR2 YYDKDF (reference sequence). DNA of the CDR3: TGTGCCACCAGCATGGGACAGGACCTGAGGGCTTTCTTT. This encodes CATSMGQDLRAFF. Full variable domain (outside the CDR3, taken from reference TRBV15 and TRBJ1-1): DAMVIQNPRYQVTQFGKPVTLSCSQTLNHNVMYWYQQKSSQAPKLLFHYYDKDFNNEADTPDNFQSRRPNTSFCFLDIRSPGLGDTAMYLCATSMGQDLRAFFGQGTRLTVV.

The V and J genes are TRBV25-1 and TRBJ2-3; no clear D gene. The germline gives CDR1 MGHDK, CDR2 SYGVNS. The CDR3 is 13 residues long. Trimming pared 3 bases from V and 4 bases from J, leaving 8 bases between. CDR3 residues: CASSDSAADTQYF. The CDR3 bases are TGTGCCAGCAGTGATTCTGCTGCAGATACGCAGTATTTT.

This chain links TRBV21-1 with TRBJ1-4. TRBV21-1 is a pseudogene segment. CDR3 length: 17 residues. CDR3 nucleotide sequence: TGTGCCAGCAGCAAAGATCCCGGTCCTGCGGCTAATGAAAAACTGTTTTTT. Protein: CASSKDPGPAANEKLFF.

The V gene is TRBV10-3, the J gene TRBJ2-3; TRBD2 matches at 8 bases. Trimming removed 5 bases from V and 0 bases from J; junction bases left unmatched: 4. Germline V lookup: CDR1 ENHRY, CDR2 SYGVKD. CDR3 size: 15 residues. This chain's CDR3 is CAISLTSGSTDTQYF. CDR3 DNA sequence: TGTGCCATCAGTTTAACTAGCGGTAGCACAGATACGCAGTATTTT.

This chain connects TRBV5-1 to TRBJ1-3; D unclear. The length of the CDR3 is 15 residues. The germline gives CDR1 SGHRS, CDR2 YFSETQ. V was pared by 3 bases and J by 0 bases, with 10 bases between. CDR3 amino acids: CASSSTQASGNTIYF. The DNA of the CDR3 is TGCGCCAGCAGCTCGACCCAGGCCTCTGGAAACACCATATATTTT.

The chain couples TRBV18 to TRBJ1-1, with D tentatively TRBD1 (5 bases). The CDR3 loop spans 14 amino acids. Germline lookup yields CDR1 KGHSH and CDR2 LQKENI. V lost 3 bases and J 11 bases, leaving 19 bases between the germline ends. As DNA, the CDR3 is TGTGCCAGCTCACCTACAAGGACACCCGTTAGCGCTTTCTTT. Amino acids: CASSPTRTPVSAFF.

The genes are TRBV4-3 and TRBJ2-3; TRBD2 might be the D (5 bases). Germline CDR1 LGHNA, CDR2 YSLEER. The CDR3 runs to 16 residues. V dropped 0 bases and J dropped 1 base, with 11 bases sitting between them. CDR3 residues: CASSQEGERGTDTQYF. CDR3 in DNA: TGCGCCAGCAGCCAAGAGGGAGAACGGGGCACAGATACGCAGTATTTT.

The chain joins TRBV6-5 to TRBJ1-1; possibly TRBD1 for D (5 bases). The CDR3 has 14 residues. Between the trimmed V and J ends, which lost 7 bases and 0 bases, there was a span of 12 bases. Germline V gene sequence: CDR1 MNHEY, CDR2 SVGAGI. The CDR3 here is CASTRDSVNTEAFF. In DNA form, the CDR3 reads TGTGCCAGCACCAGGGATTCGGTGAACACTGAAGCTTTCTTT.

The CDR3 loop reads CASSIGTGYPEGKLFF. The CDR3 region has the DNA TGTGCCAGCAGTATCGGGACAGGGTATCCGGAGGGAAAACTGTTTTTT. The chain couples TRBV27 to TRBJ1-4, with 9 bases identical to TRBD1. The V segment lost 5 bases and the J segment 10 bases; nucleotides outside the gene matches: 14. There are 16 residues in the CDR3. Per the germline V gene, CDR1 is MNHEY and CDR2 is SMNVEV (reference sequence).

Details on this clone: Other DNA variants within this sample encode the same CDR3. The J gene is TRBJ1-2, the V gene TRBV27; 9 bases match TRBD1. J was trimmed by 3 bases and V by 10 bases; bases with no gene match: 3. CDR3 size: 12 residues. From germline, CDR1 is MNHEY and CDR2 SMNVEV (reference sequence). The CDR3 DNA sequence: TGTGCCACGAGGGACAGGGACTATGGCTACACCTTC. Protein product: CATRDRDYGYTF.

This clone is medium-sized by share. V usage is TRBV7-3 and J usage is TRBJ2-7; the match to TRBD2 covers 7 bases. Germline loops: CDR1 SGHTA, CDR2 FQGTGA. The trim removed 5 bases at V and 2 bases at J, leaving 6 bases unmatched. This CDR3 spans 14 amino acids. This CDR3 is CASSESGTTYEQYF. The CDR3 nucleotides read TGTGCCAGCAGCGAGAGCGGGACCACCTACGAGCAGTACTTC.